This TCR beta chain comes out of a study of T cells in Graves' hyperthyroidism and ophthalmopathy. About the research overall: Sampling of peripheral blood happened at initial diagnosis, prior to any treatment.

Patients showing uncontrolled infection, other autoimmune disease, pregnancy or lactation were ineligible. Drawn at first hyperthyroidism diagnosis, the blood sample preceded any ophthalmopathy symptoms. The CDR3 consists of 14 residues. The V end was cut by 4 bases, the J end by 2 bases, with 11 bases between. The germline V gene encodes CDR1 KGHDR and CDR2 SFDVKD. Amplification of TCR beta CDR3 regions was performed using RNA transcripts as template. During a first-round RT-PCR of the TCR CDR3, the HTBI primer set was used. Each CDR3 protein gets one entry after TCRdb re-called the multiplex PCR reads with MiXCR. The table has about 380,000 distinct CDR3 sequences, around an eighth seen once; the top ten hold around 21%.

This rearrangement joins TRBV24-1 to TRBJ2-7; TRBD1 is a possible D gene (6 bases). The sample comprised blood. The sequence came from a man aged 25-45 years with Graves' hyperthyroidism that later progressed to Graves' ophthalmopathy. The CDR3 DNA reads as TGTGCCACCAGTGACGGTAGACAGGCCTACGAGCAGTACTTC. Residues: CATSDGRQAYEQYF.